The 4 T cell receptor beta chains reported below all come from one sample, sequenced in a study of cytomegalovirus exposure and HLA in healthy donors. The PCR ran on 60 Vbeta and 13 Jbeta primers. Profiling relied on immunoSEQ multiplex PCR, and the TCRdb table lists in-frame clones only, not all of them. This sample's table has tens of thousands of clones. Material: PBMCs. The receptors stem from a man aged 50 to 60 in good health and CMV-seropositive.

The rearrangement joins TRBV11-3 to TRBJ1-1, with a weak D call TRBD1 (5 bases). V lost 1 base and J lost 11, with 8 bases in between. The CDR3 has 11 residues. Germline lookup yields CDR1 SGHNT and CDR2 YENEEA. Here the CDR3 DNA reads TGTGCCAGCAGCTTAGGCGCAGGGGCTTTCTTT. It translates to CASSLGAGAFF.

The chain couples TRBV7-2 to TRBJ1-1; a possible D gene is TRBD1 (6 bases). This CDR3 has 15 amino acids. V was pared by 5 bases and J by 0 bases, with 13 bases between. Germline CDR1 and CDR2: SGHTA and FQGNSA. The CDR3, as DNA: TGTGCCAGCAGCGACCGGGACACCTTGAACACTGAAGCTTTCTTT. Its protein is CASSDRDTLNTEAFF.

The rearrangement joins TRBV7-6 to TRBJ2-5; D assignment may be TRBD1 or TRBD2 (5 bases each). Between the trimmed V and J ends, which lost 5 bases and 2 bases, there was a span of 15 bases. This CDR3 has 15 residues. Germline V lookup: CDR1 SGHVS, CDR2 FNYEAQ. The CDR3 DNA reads TGTGCCAGCAGCCTAGGGGCGGGTCGGCAAGAGACCCAGTACTTC. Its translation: CASSLGAGRQETQYF.

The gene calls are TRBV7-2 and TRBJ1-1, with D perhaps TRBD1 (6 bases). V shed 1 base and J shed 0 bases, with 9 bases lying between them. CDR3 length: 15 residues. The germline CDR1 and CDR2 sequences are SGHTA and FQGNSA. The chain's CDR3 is CASSLGGGLNTEAFF. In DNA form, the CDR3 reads TGTGCCAGCAGCTTAGGGGGGGGCCTGAACACTGAAGCTTTCTTT. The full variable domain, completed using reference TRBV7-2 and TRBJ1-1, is GAGVSQSPSNKVTEKGKDVELRCDPISGHTALYWYRQSLGQGLEFLIYFQGNSAPDKSGLPSDRFSAERTGGSVSTLTIQRTQQEDSAVYLCASSLGGGLNTEAFFGQGTRLTVV.